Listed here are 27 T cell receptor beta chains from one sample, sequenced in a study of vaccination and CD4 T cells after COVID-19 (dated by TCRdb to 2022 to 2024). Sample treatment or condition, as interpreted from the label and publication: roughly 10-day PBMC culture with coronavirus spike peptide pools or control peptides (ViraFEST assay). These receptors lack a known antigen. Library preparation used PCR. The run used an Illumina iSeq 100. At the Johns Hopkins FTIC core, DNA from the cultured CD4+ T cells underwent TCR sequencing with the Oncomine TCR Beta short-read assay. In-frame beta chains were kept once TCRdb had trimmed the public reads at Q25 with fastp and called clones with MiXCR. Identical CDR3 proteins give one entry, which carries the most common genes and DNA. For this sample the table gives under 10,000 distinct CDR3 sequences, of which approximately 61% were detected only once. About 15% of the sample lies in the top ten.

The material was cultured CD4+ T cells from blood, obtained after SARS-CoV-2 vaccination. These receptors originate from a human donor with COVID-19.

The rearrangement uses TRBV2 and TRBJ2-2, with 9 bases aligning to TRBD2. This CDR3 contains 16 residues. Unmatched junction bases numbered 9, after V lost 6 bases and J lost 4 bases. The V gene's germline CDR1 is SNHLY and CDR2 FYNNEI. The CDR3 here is CASRAPGLASTGELFF. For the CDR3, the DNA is TGTGCCAGCAGAGCGCCGGGACTAGCTTCCACCGGGGAGCTGTTTTTT.

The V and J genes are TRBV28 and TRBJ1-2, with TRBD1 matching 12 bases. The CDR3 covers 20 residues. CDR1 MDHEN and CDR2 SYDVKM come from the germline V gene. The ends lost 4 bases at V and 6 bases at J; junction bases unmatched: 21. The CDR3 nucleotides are TGTGCCAGCAGTTCGCCGGGACAGGGGGCGATGGAGAAAGGGTTAGATGGCTACACCTTC. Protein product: CASSSPGQGAMEKGLDGYTF.

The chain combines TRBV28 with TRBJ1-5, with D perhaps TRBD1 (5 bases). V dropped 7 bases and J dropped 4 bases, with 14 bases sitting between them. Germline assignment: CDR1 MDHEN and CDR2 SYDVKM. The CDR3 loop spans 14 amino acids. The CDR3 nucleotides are TGTGCCAGCACCCAGGCGGGGGGAAATCAGCCCCAGCATTTT. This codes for CASTQAGGNQPQHF.

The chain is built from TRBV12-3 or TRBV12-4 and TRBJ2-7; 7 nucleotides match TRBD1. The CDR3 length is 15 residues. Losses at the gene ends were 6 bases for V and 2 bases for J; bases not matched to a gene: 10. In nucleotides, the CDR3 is TGTGCCAGCAGGCGGACAGGTCCTCAGCCCTACGAGCAGTACTTC. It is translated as CASRRTGPQPYEQYF.

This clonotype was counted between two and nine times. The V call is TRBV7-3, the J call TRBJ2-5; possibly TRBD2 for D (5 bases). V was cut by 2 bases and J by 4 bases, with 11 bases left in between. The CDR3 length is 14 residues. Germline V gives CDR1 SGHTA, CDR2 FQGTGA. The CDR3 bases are TGTGCCAGCAGCTTAGAGTCGGGGAGAGAGACCCAGTACTTC. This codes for CASSLESGRETQYF.

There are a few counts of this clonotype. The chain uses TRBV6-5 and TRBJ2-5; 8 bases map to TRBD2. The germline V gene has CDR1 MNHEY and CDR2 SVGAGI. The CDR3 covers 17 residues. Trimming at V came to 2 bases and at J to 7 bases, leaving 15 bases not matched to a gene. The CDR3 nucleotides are TGTGCCAGCAGTTACCCCCTGGACGGGGGGGCCGGGGTGACCCAGTACTTC. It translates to CASSYPLDGGAGVTQYF.

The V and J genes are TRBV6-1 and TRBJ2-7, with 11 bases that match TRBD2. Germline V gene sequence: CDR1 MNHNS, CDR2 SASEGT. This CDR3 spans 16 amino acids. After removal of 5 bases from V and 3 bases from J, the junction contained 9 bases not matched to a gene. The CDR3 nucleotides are TGTGCCAGCAGTCAAACTAGCGGGGGAAGTCTCTACGAGCAGTACTTC. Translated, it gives CASSQTSGGSLYEQYF.

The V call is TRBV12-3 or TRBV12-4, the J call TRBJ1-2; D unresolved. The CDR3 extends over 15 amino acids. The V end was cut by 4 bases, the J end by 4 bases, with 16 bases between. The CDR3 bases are TGTGCCAGCAGTTCTCGCAGGTCCCAAGGCTATGGCTACACCTTC. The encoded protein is CASSSRRSQGYGYTF.

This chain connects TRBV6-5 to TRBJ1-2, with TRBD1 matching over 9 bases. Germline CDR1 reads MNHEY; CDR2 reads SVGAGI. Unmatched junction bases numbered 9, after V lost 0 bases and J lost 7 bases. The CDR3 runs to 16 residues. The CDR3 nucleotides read TGTGCCAGCAGTTACTCGATAGTCACAGGGGGCCTTGGCTACACCTTC. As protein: CASSYSIVTGGLGYTF.

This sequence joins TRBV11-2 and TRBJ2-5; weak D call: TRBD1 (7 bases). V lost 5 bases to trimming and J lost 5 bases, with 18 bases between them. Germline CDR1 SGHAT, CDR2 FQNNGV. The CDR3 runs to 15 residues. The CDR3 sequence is CASSQGGGGRETQYF. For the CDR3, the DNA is TGTGCCAGCAGCCAGGGGGGAGGAGGACGGGAGACCCAGTACTTC. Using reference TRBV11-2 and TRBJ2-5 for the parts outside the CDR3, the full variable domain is EAGVAQSPRYKIIEKRQSVAFWCNPISGHATLYWYQQILGQGPKLLIQFQNNGVVDDSQLPKDRFSAERLKGVDSTLKIQPAKLEDSAVYLCASSQGGGGRETQYFGPGTRLLVL.

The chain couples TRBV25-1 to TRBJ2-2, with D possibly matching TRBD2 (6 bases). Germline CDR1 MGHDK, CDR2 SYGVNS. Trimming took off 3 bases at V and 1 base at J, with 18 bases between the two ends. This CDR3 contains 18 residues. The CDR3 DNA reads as TGTGCCAGCAGTGACTTGGACCCGGGACTGATGAACACCGGGGAGCTGTTTTTT. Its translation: CASSDLDPGLMNTGELFF.

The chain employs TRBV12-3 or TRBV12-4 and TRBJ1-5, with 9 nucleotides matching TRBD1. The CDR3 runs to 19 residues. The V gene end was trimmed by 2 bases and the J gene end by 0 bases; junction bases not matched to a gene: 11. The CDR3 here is CASSLSTGGLSHSNQPQHF. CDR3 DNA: TGTGCCAGCAGTTTATCTACAGGGGGCTTATCCCATAGCAATCAGCCCCAGCATTTT.

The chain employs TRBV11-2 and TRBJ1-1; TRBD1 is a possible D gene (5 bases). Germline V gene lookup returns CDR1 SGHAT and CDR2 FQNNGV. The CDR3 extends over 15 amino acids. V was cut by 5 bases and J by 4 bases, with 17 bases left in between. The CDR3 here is CASSTGPEGRTEAFF. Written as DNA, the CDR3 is TGTGCCAGCAGCACGGGGCCCGAAGGGCGCACTGAAGCTTTCTTT.

The CDR3 loop is CASHTRDSWTYGYTF. CDR3 DNA: TGTGCCAGCCATACACGGGACTCTTGGACCTATGGCTACACCTTC. This rearrangement joins TRBV19 to TRBJ1-2; a weak D match, TRBD1 (5 bases). CDR1 and CDR2 (germline): LNHDA, SQIVND (reference sequence). Trimming stripped 9 bases from V and 4 bases from J, with 21 bases between. The CDR3 sequence is 15 residues long.

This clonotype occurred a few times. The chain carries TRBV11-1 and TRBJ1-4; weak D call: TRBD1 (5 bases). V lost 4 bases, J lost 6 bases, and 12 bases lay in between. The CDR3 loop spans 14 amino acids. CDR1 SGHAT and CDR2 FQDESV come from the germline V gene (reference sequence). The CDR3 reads CASSSGWRDEKLFF. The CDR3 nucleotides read TGTGCCAGCAGCTCAGGGTGGCGGGATGAAAAACTGTTTTTT.

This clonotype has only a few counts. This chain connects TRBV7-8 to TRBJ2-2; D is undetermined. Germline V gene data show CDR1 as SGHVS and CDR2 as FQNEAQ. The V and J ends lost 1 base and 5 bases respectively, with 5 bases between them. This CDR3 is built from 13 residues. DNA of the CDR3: TGTGCCAGCAGCTTAGATGGGACCGGGGAGCTGTTTTTT. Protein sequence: CASSLDGTGELFF.

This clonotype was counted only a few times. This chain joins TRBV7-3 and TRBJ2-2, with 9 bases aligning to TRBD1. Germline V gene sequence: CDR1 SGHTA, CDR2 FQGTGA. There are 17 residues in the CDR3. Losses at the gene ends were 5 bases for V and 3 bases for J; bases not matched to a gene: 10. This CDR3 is CASSRRDRVVDTGELFF. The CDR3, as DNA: TGTGCCAGCAGCAGACGGGACAGGGTGGTAGACACCGGGGAGCTGTTTTTT.

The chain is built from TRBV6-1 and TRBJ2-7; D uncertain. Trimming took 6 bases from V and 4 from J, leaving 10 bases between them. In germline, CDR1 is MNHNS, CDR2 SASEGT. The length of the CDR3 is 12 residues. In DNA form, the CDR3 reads TGTGCCAGCAGATTCACAGAATACGAGCAGTACTTC. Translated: CASRFTEYEQYF.

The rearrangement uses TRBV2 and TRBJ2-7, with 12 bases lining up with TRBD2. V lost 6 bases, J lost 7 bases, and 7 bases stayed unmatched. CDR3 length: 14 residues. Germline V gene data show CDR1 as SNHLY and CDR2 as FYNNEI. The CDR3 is CASRTGTSGSEQYF. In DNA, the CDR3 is TGTGCCAGCAGAACCGGGACTAGCGGGTCTGAGCAGTACTTC.

The CDR3 coding sequence is TGTGCCAGCAGACGCCGGGACAGGGAGTTCTTC. Amino acids: CASRRRDREFF. J is TRBJ2-1 and V is TRBV27; TRBD1 agrees at 9 bases. This CDR3 has 11 residues. The germline V gene encodes CDR1 MNHEY and CDR2 SMNVEV (reference sequence). V shed 6 bases, J shed 14 bases, and the junction held 5 bases outside the gene matches.

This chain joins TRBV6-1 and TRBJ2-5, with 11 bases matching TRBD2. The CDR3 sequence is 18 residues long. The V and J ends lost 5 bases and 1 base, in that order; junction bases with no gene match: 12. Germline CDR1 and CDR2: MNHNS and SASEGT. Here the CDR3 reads CASSRGILAGGRQETQYF. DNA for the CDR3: TGTGCCAGCAGTCGGGGCATCCTAGCGGGGGGACGCCAAGAGACCCAGTACTTC.

In DNA form, the CDR3 reads TGTGCCAGCAGTTACCAACAGGGGGCGAATTCACCCCTCCACTTT. This codes for CASSYQQGANSPLHF. The V call is TRBV6-5, the J call TRBJ1-6; 9 positions match TRBD1. Germline assignment: CDR1 MNHEY and CDR2 SVGAGI. This CDR3 has 15 residues. V shed 2 bases, J shed 7 bases, and the junction held 3 bases outside the gene matches.

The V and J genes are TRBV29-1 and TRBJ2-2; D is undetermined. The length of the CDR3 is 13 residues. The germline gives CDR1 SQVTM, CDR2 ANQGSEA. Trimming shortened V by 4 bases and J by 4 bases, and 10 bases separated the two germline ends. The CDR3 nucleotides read TGCAGCGTTGGGCTTGGACGCACCGGGGAGCTGTTTTTT. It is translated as CSVGLGRTGELFF.

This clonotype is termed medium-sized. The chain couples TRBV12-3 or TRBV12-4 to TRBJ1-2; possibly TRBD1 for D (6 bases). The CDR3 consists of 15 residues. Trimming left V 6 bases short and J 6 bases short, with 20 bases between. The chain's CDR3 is CASRPLDSLIHGYTF. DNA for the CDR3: TGTGCCAGCAGGCCCCTGGACAGCTTGATTCATGGCTACACCTTC.

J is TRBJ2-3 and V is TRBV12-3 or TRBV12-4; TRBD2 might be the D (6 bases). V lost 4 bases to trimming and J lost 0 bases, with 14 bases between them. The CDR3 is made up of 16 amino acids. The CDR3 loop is CASSSLRGKSTDTQYF. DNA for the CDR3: TGTGCCAGCAGTTCCCTCCGGGGGAAGAGCACAGATACGCAGTATTTT.

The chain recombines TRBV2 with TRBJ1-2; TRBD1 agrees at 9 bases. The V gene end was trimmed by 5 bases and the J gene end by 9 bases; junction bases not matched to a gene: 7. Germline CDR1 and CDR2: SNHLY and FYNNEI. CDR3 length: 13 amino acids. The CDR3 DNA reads TGTGCCAGCAGTTTGGGACAGGGTTTGCGCTACACCTTC. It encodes CASSLGQGLRYTF. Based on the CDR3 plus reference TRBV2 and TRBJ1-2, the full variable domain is EPEVTQTPSHQVTQMGQEVILRCVPISNHLYFYWYRQILGQKVEFLVSFYNNEISEKSEIFDDQFSVERPDGSNFTLKIRSTKLEDSAMYFCASSLGQGLRYTFGSGTRLTVV.

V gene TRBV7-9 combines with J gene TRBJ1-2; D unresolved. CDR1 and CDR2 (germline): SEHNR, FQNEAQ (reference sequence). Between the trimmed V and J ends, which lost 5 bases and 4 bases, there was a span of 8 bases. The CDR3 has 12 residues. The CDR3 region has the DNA TGTGCCAGCAGCGCAGGCCGCTATGGCTACACCTTC. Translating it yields CASSAGRYGYTF. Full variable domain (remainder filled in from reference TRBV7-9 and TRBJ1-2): DTGVSQNPRHKITKRGQNVTFRCDPISEHNRLYWYRQTLGQGPEFLTYFQNEAQLEKSRLLSDRFSAERPKGSFSTLEIQRTEQGDSAMYLCASSAGRYGYTFGSGTRLTVV.